The next 17 T cell receptor beta chains were all read from a single sample in a study of blood T cells in healthy people across ages. Alongside a J-beta primer mix, a sample-barcoded 5' primer served in a second PCR lasting about 6 to 12 cycles. TCRdb ran MiXCR on the 5' RACE reads and lists one entry per CDR3 protein. The sample contains 1 million or so distinct CDR3 sequences, 20% to 25% of which appear only once. A further study also used this sample, focusing on T cells of mothers and their children.

The sample was blood. The source is a girl aged 2-9 years in good health.

This clonotype was detected only a few times. CDR3 residues: CASSRGAGEGKPQHF. The CDR3 nucleotides are TGTGCCAGCAGTAGGGGGGCAGGGGAGGGAAAGCCCCAGCATTTT. The gene calls are TRBV28 and TRBJ1-5; tentatively, D is TRBD1 (6 bases). V lost 5 bases, J lost 8 bases, and 19 bases lay in between. The CDR3 is 15 residues long. CDR1 and CDR2 (germline): MDHEN, SYDVKM.

This clonotype was seen a few times. V and J are TRBV28 and TRBJ1-5; D not certain. Germline CDR1 reads MDHEN; CDR2 reads SYDVKM. This CDR3 contains 14 residues. V lost 3 bases and J lost 4, with 10 bases in between. CDR3 loop: CASSFWVGNQPQHF. The CDR3 DNA reads TGTGCCAGCAGTTTCTGGGTGGGTAATCAGCCCCAGCATTTT.

The V and J genes are TRBV20-1 and TRBJ2-3; 7 nucleotides match TRBD2. The germline gives CDR1 DFQATT, CDR2 SNEGSKA (reference sequence). There are 15 residues in the CDR3. Unmatched junction bases numbered 4, after V lost 1 base and J lost 0 bases. CDR3 in amino acids: CSARVSGSSTDTQYF. The CDR3 DNA sequence: TGCAGTGCTAGAGTTAGCGGGTCTAGCACAGATACGCAGTATTTT.

This clonotype was counted only a few times. This rearrangement joins TRBV7-2 to TRBJ2-2, with D tentatively TRBD1 (5 bases). The CDR3 spans 13 residues. V lost 3 bases and J 6 bases, leaving 8 bases between the germline ends. Germline CDR1 is SGHTA and CDR2 is FQGNSA. CDR3 protein: CASSFKGPGELFF. The CDR3 DNA sequence: TGTGCCAGCAGCTTCAAGGGGCCCGGGGAGCTGTTTTTT.

A few counts support this clonotype. The chain is built from TRBV20-1 and TRBJ1-1; no firm D call. Germline lookup yields CDR1 DFQATT and CDR2 SNEGSKA (reference sequence). The CDR3 has 13 amino acids. Trimming removed 4 bases at V and 0 bases at J, with 9 bases between. This CDR3 is CSATSRLNTEAFF. The CDR3 nucleotides are TGCAGTGCTACTTCCAGGCTGAACACTGAAGCTTTCTTT.

Turning to this clonotype: One end of the junction is discordant with germline, which a read error may explain. The CDR3 is CSAEGPGQAIGNYGYTF. CDR3 DNA: TGCAGCGCTGAAGGGCCGGGACAGGCCATTGGGAACTATGGCTACACCTTC. This chain uses TRBV29-1 with TRBJ1-2, with 8 positions matching TRBD1. Germline assignment: CDR1 SQVTM and CDR2 ANQGSEA. The length of the CDR3 is 17 residues. The entire variable domain, with the rest obtained from reference TRBV29-1 and TRBJ1-2, is as follows: SAVISQKPSRDICQRGTSLTIQCQVDSQVTMMFWYRQQPGQSLTLIATANQGSEATYESGFVIDKFPISRPNLTFSTLTVSNMSPEDSSIYLCSAEGPGQAIGNYGYTFGSGTRLTVV.

On this clonotype: Relative to the germline gene, one junction end is altered; a read error may explain this. This chain connects TRBV5-1 to TRBJ1-3; D not resolved. CDR1 is SGHRS and CDR2 is YFSETQ in the germline V gene. CDR3 length: 16 residues. The CDR3 DNA is TGCACCAGCAGCTCGAACGGACGGAGCTCTGGAAACACCATATATTTT. It yields the protein CTSSSNGRSSGNTIYF.

The chain is built from TRBV11-2 and TRBJ2-3; D gene uncertain. The germline V gene encodes CDR1 SGHAT and CDR2 FQNNGV. The ends were cut back, 4 bases at V and 2 bases at J, with 16 bases in the middle. CDR3 length equals 16 residues. CDR3 region: CASSSAQGRSTDTQYF. For the CDR3, the DNA is TGTGCCAGCAGCTCTGCCCAAGGCCGTTCCACAGATACGCAGTATTTT.

This clonotype has just a few counts. CDR3 DNA: TGTGCCAGCAGCTTTGACAGGGCAGATACGCAGTATTTT. It encodes CASSFDRADTQYF. The V and J genes are TRBV7-8 and TRBJ2-3, with TRBD1 matching over 7 bases. The trim removed 3 bases at V and 4 bases at J, leaving 1 base unmatched. The CDR3 has 13 residues. Germline assignment: CDR1 SGHVS and CDR2 FQNEAQ.

There are a few counts of this clonotype. This chain uses TRBV29-1 with TRBJ2-5, with D hard to call. The CDR3 sequence is 14 residues long. Deletions cut 4 bases from V and 5 bases from J, with 17 bases between. In germline, CDR1 is SQVTM, CDR2 ANQGSEA. CDR3 DNA: TGCAGCGTTGTTACACCCCCGCAGCCGGAGACCCAGTACTTC. It yields the protein CSVVTPPQPETQYF.

Here the CDR3 reads CASSSDRGLTGELFF. The DNA for the CDR3 is TGTGCCAGCAGTTCGGACAGGGGGCTAACCGGGGAGCTGTTTTTT. V usage is TRBV19 and J usage is TRBJ2-2; 11 bases are shared with TRBD1. CDR3 length equals 15 residues. Losses at the gene ends were 9 bases for V and 5 bases for J; bases not matched to a gene: 8. Germline V gene data show CDR1 as LNHDA and CDR2 as SQIVND (reference sequence).

The sample holds a few counts of this clonotype. The gene calls are TRBV10-2 and TRBJ2-1; 9 bases map to TRBD2. The length of the CDR3 is 13 residues. With V trimmed by 0 bases and J by 14 bases, 5 bases remained unmatched. CDR1 is WSHSY and CDR2 is SAAADI in the germline V gene. This chain's CDR3 is CASSESVSGRKFF. CDR3 bases: TGCGCCAGCAGTGAGTCGGTAAGCGGGAGGAAGTTCTTC.

The rearrangement links TRBV15 to TRBJ1-5; maybe TRBD1 (6 bases). The CDR3 has 15 amino acids. Germline V CDR1 and CDR2: LNHNV, YYDKDF (reference sequence). V was shortened by 5 bases and J by 4 bases, with 15 bases between the two germline ends. The CDR3 DNA is TGTGCCACCAGCTGGGGGGCGTTGGATAATCAGCCCCAGCATTTT. Its protein is CATSWGALDNQPQHF.

The rearrangement links TRBV4-2 to TRBJ2-2; D unclear. The V end was cut by 1 base, the J end by 7 bases, with 13 bases between. Germline V CDR1 and CDR2: LGHNA, YNFKEQ. CDR3 length: 15 residues. This chain's CDR3 is CASSQVVRSHGELFF. The CDR3, as DNA: TGTGCCAGCAGCCAAGTAGTGCGCTCGCACGGGGAGCTGTTTTTT.

The chain couples TRBV5-5 to TRBJ2-7, with 12 bases that match TRBD2. Germline V gives CDR1 SGHKS, CDR2 YYEKEE (reference sequence). This CDR3 is built from 16 residues. V shed 4 bases and J 6 bases; nucleotides not matched to a gene: 11. Here the CDR3 reads CASSQQTSGGLGEQYF. In DNA, the CDR3 is TGTGCCAGCAGCCAACAGACTAGCGGGGGCTTAGGCGAGCAGTACTTC.

This clonotype was counted many times. The chain carries TRBV7-2 and TRBJ2-5; D gene ambiguous. Trimming pared 1 base from V and 1 base from J, leaving 7 bases between. There are 14 residues in the CDR3. Germline V gene lookup returns CDR1 SGHTA and CDR2 FQGNSA. CDR3: CASSLDRFQETQYF. The CDR3 DNA reads as TGTGCCAGCAGCTTAGACAGATTCCAAGAGACCCAGTACTTC.

The chain is built from TRBV29-1 and TRBJ2-7; 8 bases agree with TRBD2. This CDR3 has 13 amino acids. The trim removed 3 bases at V and 6 bases at J, leaving 7 bases unmatched. Germline V gene data show CDR1 as SQVTM and CDR2 as ANQGSEA. The CDR3 nucleotides read TGCAGCGTTGATAATGGACTAGCCTCCGAGCAGTACTTC. Translated, it gives CSVDNGLASEQYF.